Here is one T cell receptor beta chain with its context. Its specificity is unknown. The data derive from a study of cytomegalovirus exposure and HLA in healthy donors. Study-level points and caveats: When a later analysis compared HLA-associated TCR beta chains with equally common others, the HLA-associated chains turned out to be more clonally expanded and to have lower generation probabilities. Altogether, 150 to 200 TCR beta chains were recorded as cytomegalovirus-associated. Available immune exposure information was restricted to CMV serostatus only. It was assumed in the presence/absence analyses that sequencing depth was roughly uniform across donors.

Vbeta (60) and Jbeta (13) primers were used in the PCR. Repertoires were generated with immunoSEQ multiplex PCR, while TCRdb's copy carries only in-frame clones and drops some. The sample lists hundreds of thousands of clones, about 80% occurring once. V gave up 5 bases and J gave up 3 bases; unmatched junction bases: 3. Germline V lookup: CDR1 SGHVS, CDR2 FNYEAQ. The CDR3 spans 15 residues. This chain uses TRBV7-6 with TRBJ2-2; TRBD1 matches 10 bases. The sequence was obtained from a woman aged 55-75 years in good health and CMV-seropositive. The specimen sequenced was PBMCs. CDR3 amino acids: CASSRQGADTGELFF. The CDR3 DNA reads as TGTGCCAGCAGCAGACAGGGGGCCGACACCGGGGAGCTGTTTTTT.